The next 6 T cell receptor beta chains were all read from a single sample in a study of PD-1 blockade in classical Hodgkin lymphoma. The patients all showed relapse after autologous stem cell transplantation, while their brentuximab vedotin exposure varied. The table came from immunoSEQ multiplex PCR; TCRdb's copy has only in-frame clones and leaves some out. The sample holds under 110,000 clones, more than 85% seen once. Sequenced material: peripheral blood mononuclear cells (PBMCs), taken before the second cycle of nivolumab. The receptors were sampled from a human donor with classical Hodgkin lymphoma.

This clone was seen a handful of times. The CDR3 DNA follows: TGTGCCAGCAGAGGGACGTTGGCTTTCTTT. Translating gives CASRGTLAFF. V is TRBV2 and J is TRBJ1-1; a weak D match, TRBD1 (5 bases). The CDR3 has 10 residues. Looked up from germline, CDR1 is SNHLY and CDR2 is FYNNEI. V was trimmed by 6 bases and J by 11 bases, leaving 10 bases between them.

The chain employs TRBV7-9 and TRBJ1-2, with D perhaps matching TRBD1 (5 bases). Germline V gene sequence: CDR1 SEHNR, CDR2 FQNEAQ (reference sequence). The CDR3 sequence is 14 residues long. With 3 bases removed from V and 4 bases from J, the gap between germline ends came to 12 bases. CDR3 DNA sequence: TGTGCCAGCAGCTTTTACGGACAACTCTATGGCTACACCTTC. As protein: CASSFYGQLYGYTF. The variable domain in full, with the rest retrieved from reference TRBV7-9 and TRBJ1-2, is DTGVSQNPRHKITKRGQNVTFRCDPISEHNRLYWYRQTLGQGPEFLTYFQNEAQLEKSRLLSDRFSAERPKGSFSTLEIQRTEQGDSAMYLCASSFYGQLYGYTFGSGTRLTVV.

This clone was observed once. This sequence joins TRBV7-9 and TRBJ1-5, with no clear D. Between the trimmed V and J ends, which lost 1 base and 0 bases, there was a span of 4 bases. Looked up from germline, CDR1 is SEHNR and CDR2 is FQNEAQ (reference sequence). The length of the CDR3 is 14 residues. The CDR3 DNA reads as TGTGCCAGCAGCTTAGGCGATAGCAATCAGCCCCAGCATTTT. Translated: CASSLGDSNQPQHF.

The CDR3 is CASSVAVTTVSEQFF. For the CDR3, the DNA is TGTGCCAGCAGCGTAGCTGTTACCACAGTGAGTGAGCAGTTCTTC. This chain joins TRBV9 and TRBJ2-1; D is ambiguous. The CDR3 has 15 amino acids. Germline lookup yields CDR1 SGDLS and CDR2 YYNGEE. The V gene lost 0 bases and the J gene lost 9 bases, with 16 bases spanning the gap.

This sequence joins TRBV7-9 and TRBJ2-5; unclear D gene. Trimming removed 5 bases from V and 5 bases from J, with 9 bases in between. The CDR3 has 12 residues. CDR1 and CDR2 from the germline V gene are SEHNR and FQNEAQ (reference sequence). The CDR3 DNA reads TGTGCCAGCAGCAGCATCGAGGAGACCCAGTACTTC. Translating it yields CASSSIEETQYF.

The rearrangement links TRBV4-3 to TRBJ2-7; the match to TRBD1 covers 8 bases. The germline CDR1 and CDR2 sequences are LGHNA and YSLEER. The CDR3 is made up of 16 amino acids. V lost 0 bases and J lost 7; bases outside the gene matches: 11. CDR3 sequence (DNA): TGCGCCAGCAGCCAAGACGAGTCGGCAGGGGGCCGGGAGCAGTACTTC. It yields the protein CASSQDESAGGREQYF.